A selection of T cell receptor beta chains follows, all from one sample in a study of shared clonotypes between healthy human individuals. Repertoires were generated with immunoSEQ multiplex PCR, while TCRdb's copy carries only in-frame clones and drops some. This table has over a million clones, 95% to 99% appearing once. Sequencing used naive CD4+ T cells sorted from blood. The source is a man aged 30 to 39 in good health. The CDR3 runs from the conserved cysteine through the conserved F or W. A D gene is named only where the DNA matches it firmly. Some rows have no size entry. The others give once, few or many, or a class for an expanded clone.

V gene	clone size	D gene	J gene	CDR3 protein	CDR3 DNA
TRBV5-1	-	-	TRBJ1-2	CASSLGRILGYGYTF	TGCGCCAGCAGCTTGGGACGGATCCTCGGCTATGGCTACACCTTC
TRBV18	-	TRBD2	TRBJ2-7	CASSPRGAGGSSYEQYF	TGTGCCAGCTCACCGCGGGGGGCCGGGGGGAGCTCCTACGAGCAGTACTTC
TRBV5-1	-	-	TRBJ2-7	CASSLWVISGHSYEQYF	TGCGCCAGCAGCTTGTGGGTTATCAGCGGTCACTCCTACGAGCAGTACTTC
TRBV5-4	-	TRBD1	TRBJ2-2	CASSLALGQLYTGELFF	TGTGCCAGCAGCTTGGCCCTGGGACAGCTCTACACCGGGGAGCTGTTTTTT
TRBV18	-	-	TRBJ2-5	CASSLMAGTAGETQYF	TGTGCCAGCTCACTCATGGCGGGTACCGCCGGAGAGACCCAGTACTTC
TRBV5-1	once	TRBD2	TRBJ2-5	CASHAGTSGSGETQYF	TGCGCCAGTCACGCGGGTACTAGCGGGAGCGGAGAGACCCAGTACTTC
TRBV29-1	-	TRBD2	TRBJ2-2	CSACGTTNTGELFF	TGCAGCGCTTGCGGGACTACCAACACCGGGGAGCTGTTTTTT
TRBV5-1	-	-	TRBJ2-3	CASSLDTGTDTQYF	TGCGCCAGCAGCTTAGACACAGGAACAGATACGCAGTATTTT
TRBV5-1	-	-	TRBJ2-1	CASSQDKSYNEQFF	TGCGCCAGCAGCCAGGACAAGTCCTACAATGAGCAGTTCTTC
TRBV25-1	-	-	TRBJ2-2	CASSAHNTGELFF	TGTGCCAGCAGTGCACACAACACCGGGGAGCTGTTTTTT
TRBV9	-	-	TRBJ1-2	CASSVAVGERVSGYTF	TGTGCCAGCAGCGTAGCTGTCGGAGAGAGGGTCTCTGGCTACACCTTC
TRBV30	-	TRBD2	TRBJ2-5	CAWSAREGQFGTQYF	TGTGCCTGGAGTGCGCGGGAGGGCCAGTTTGGGACCCAGTACTTC
TRBV7-9	-	TRBD1	TRBJ1-1	CASSLTGGGDTEAFF	TGTGCCAGCAGCCTCACAGGGGGTGGGGACACTGAAGCTTTCTTT
TRBV29-1	-	-	TRBJ2-5	CSEVPQSQETQYF	TGCAGCGAGGTTCCGCAGAGCCAAGAGACCCAGTACTTC
TRBV5-4	-	TRBD1	TRBJ1-1	CASRYRTGNTEAFF	TGTGCCAGCAGATACCGGACAGGGAACACTGAAGCTTTCTTT
TRBV12-5	-	TRBD1	TRBJ2-3	CASGADRGTDTQYF	TGTGCTAGTGGTGCTGACAGGGGAACAGATACGCAGTATTTT
TRBV18	once	TRBD1	TRBJ1-5	CASSPTGVAPQHF	TGTGCCAGCTCCCCGACAGGGGTTGCGCCCCAGCATTTT
TRBV19	-	-	TRBJ1-5	CASSTGTARNQPQHF	TGTGCCAGTAGTACCGGGACGGCGCGCAATCAGCCCCAGCATTTT
TRBV5-1	-	-	TRBJ2-2	CASSSTLSGELFF	TGCGCCAGCAGCTCCACCCTTTCCGGGGAGCTGTTTTTT
TRBV2	-	TRBD1	TRBJ1-5	CASSEALDRAQPQHF	TGTGCCAGCAGTGAAGCGCTTGACAGGGCGCAGCCCCAGCATTTT
TRBV5-4	-	-	TRBJ2-1	CASSFGGNPPMTYNEQFF	TGTGCCAGCAGCTTCGGCGGGAACCCTCCCATGACCTACAATGAGCAGTTCTTC
TRBV18	-	-	TRBJ2-3	CASSPLSSSTDTQYF	TGTGCCAGCTCACCCCTAAGCAGTAGCACAGATACGCAGTATTTT
TRBV10-1	-	TRBD2	TRBJ2-1	CASPHGTSGRTEQFF	TGCGCCAGCCCACACGGGACTAGCGGGAGGACTGAGCAGTTCTTC
TRBV10-1	once	TRBD2	TRBJ2-3	CASSDGLAGVRTDTQYF	TGCGCCAGCAGTGATGGACTAGCGGGAGTGCGCACAGATACGCAGTATTTT
TRBV28	-	-	TRBJ2-3	CASREGPHTQYF	TGTGCCAGCAGGGAGGGTCCTCATACGCAGTATTTT
TRBV28	-	TRBD2	TRBJ2-3	CASIGLAVDTQYF	TGTGCCAGCATAGGGCTAGCGGTAGATACGCAGTATTTT
TRBV11-2	-	TRBD2	TRBJ2-1	CASSLVPAGGLYNEQFF	TGTGCCAGCAGCTTAGTACCGGCGGGAGGCCTCTACAATGAGCAGTTCTTC
TRBV29-1	-	-	TRBJ2-7	CSVKTRDEQYF	TGCAGCGTTAAAACTAGGGACGAGCAGTACTTC
TRBV6-1	-	-	TRBJ1-1	CASSEWHYEAFF	TGTGCCAGCAGTGAGTGGCACTACGAAGCTTTCTTT